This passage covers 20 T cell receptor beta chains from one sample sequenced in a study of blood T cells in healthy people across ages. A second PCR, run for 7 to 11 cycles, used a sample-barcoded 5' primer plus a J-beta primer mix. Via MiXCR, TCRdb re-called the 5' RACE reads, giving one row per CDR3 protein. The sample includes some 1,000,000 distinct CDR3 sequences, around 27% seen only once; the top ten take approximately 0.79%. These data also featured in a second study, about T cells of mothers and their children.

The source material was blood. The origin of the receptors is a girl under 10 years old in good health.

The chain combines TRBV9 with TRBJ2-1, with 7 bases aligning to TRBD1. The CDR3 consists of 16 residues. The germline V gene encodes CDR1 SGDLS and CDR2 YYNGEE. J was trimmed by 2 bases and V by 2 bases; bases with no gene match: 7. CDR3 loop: CASSVDTGVPYNEQFF. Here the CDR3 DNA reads TGTGCCAGCAGCGTGGATACAGGGGTTCCCTACAATGAGCAGTTCTTC.

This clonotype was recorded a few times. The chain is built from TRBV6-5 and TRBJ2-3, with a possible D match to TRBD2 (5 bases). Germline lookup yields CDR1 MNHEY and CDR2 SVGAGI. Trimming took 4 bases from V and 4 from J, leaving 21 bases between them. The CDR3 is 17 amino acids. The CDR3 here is CASSFFGLSEVADTQYF. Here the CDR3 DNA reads TGTGCCAGCAGTTTCTTCGGACTGTCCGAGGTTGCAGATACGCAGTATTTT.

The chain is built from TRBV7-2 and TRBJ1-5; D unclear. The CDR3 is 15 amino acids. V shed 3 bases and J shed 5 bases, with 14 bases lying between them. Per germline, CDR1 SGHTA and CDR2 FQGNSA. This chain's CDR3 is CASSLEGWGDQPQHF. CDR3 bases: TGTGCCAGCAGCTTGGAGGGCTGGGGAGATCAGCCCCAGCATTTT.

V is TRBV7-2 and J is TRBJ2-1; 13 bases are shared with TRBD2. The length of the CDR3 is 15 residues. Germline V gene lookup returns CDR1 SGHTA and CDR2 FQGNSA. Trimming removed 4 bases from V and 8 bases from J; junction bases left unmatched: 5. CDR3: CASSWTSGGLDEQFF. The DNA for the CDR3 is TGTGCCAGCAGCTGGACTAGCGGGGGTTTGGATGAGCAGTTCTTC.

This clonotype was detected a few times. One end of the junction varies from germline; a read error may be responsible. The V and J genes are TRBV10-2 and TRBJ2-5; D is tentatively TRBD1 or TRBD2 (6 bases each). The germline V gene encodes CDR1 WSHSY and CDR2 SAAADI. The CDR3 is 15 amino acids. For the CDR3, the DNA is TGCGCCAGCAGTGTTATAGCGGAGGGACAAGAGACCCGGTACTTC. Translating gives CASSVIAEGQETRYF.

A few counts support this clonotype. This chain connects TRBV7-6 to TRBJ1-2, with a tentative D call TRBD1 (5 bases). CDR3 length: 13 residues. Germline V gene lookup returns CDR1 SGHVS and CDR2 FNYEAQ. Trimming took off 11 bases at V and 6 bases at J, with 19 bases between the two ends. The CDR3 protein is CASRRGVDHGYTF. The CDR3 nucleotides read TGTGCCTCGCGGCGGGGGGTGGACCATGGCTACACCTTC. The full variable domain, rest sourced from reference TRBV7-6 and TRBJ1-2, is GAGVSQSPRYKVTKRGQDVALRCDPISGHVSLYWYRQALGQGPEFLTYFNYEAQQDKSGLPNDRFSAERPEGSISTLTIQRTEQRDSAMYRCASRRGVDHGYTFGSGTRLTVV.

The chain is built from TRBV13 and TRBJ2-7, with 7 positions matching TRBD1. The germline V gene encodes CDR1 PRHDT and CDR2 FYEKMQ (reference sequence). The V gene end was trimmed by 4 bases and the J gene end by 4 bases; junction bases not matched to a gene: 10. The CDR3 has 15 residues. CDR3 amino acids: CASSSDRVGSYEQYF. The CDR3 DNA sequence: TGTGCCAGCAGCTCCGACAGGGTGGGTAGTTACGAGCAGTACTTC.

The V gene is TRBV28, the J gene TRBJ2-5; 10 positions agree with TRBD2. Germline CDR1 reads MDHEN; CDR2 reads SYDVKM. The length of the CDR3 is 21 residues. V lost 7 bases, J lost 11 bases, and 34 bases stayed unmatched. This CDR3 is CASTAIRWGSGRAGGPGEQYF. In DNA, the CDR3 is TGTGCCAGCACGGCTATTAGATGGGGATCAGGGAGAGCGGGAGGGCCAGGTGAGCAGTACTTC.

The CDR3 sequence: CASMSTSGKPYEQYF. The DNA of the CDR3 is TGTGCCAGCATGAGTACCTCAGGGAAGCCCTACGAGCAGTACTTC. The chain has TRBV6-6 and TRBJ2-5; the D gene is possibly TRBD1 (5 bases). The assigned J gene may be wrong: the sequence end matches TRBJ2-7 better. CDR1 is MNHNY and CDR2 is SVGAGI in the germline V gene (reference sequence). The CDR3 contains 15 residues.

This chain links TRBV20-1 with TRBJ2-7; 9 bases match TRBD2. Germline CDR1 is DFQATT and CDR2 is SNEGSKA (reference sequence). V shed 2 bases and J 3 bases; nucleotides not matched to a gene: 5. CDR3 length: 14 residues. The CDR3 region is CSARLAGTGYEQYF. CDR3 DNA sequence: TGCAGTGCTAGACTAGCGGGAACAGGCTACGAGCAGTACTTC.

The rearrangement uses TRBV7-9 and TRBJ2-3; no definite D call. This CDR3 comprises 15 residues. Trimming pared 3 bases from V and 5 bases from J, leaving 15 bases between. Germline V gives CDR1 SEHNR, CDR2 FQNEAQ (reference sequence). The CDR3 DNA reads TGTGCCAGCAGCTTTGACTGGACCACACGAGATACGCAGTATTTT. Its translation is CASSFDWTTRDTQYF.

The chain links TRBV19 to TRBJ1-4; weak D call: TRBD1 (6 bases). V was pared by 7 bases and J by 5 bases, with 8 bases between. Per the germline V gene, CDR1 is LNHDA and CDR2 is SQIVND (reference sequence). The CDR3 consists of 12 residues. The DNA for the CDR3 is TGTGCCAGTACAGGGGTCAATGAAAAACTGTTTTTT. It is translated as CASTGVNEKLFF.

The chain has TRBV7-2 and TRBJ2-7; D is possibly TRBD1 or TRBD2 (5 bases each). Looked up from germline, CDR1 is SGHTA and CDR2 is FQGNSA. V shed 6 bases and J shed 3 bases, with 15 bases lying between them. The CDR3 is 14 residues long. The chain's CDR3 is CASSTLGTHYEQYF. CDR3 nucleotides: TGTGCCAGCAGTACCTTAGGGACCCACTACGAGCAGTACTTC.

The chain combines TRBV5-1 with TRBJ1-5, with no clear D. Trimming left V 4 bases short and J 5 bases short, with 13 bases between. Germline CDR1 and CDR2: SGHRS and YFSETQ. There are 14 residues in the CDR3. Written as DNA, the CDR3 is TGCGCCAGCAGCATGACGGGTTCCGATCAGCCCCAGCATTTT. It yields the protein CASSMTGSDQPQHF.

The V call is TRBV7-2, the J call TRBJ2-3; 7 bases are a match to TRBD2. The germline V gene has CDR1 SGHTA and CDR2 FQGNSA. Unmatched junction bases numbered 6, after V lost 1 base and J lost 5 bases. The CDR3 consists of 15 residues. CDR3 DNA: TGTGCCAGCAGCTTAGATGGGAGGGCCCTAGATACGCAGTATTTT. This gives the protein CASSLDGRALDTQYF.

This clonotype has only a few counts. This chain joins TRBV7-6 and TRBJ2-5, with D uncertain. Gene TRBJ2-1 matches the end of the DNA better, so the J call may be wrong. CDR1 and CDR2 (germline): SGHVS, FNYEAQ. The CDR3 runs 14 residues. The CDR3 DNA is TGTGCCAGCAGCCCAGGTCTAACCTGGGATGAGCAGTTCTTC. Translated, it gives CASSPGLTWDEQFF.

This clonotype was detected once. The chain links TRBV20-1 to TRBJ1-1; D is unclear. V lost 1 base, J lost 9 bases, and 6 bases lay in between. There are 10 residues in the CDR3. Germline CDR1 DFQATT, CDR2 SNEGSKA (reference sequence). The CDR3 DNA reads TGCAGTGCTAGAGTCTCTAAAGCTTTCTTT. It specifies CSARVSKAFF.

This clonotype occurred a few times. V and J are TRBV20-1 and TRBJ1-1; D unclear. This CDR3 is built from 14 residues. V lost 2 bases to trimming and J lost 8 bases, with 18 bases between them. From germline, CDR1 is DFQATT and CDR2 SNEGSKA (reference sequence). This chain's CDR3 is CSARKDLRIAEAFF. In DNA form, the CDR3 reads TGCAGTGCTAGAAAGGACTTGAGGATTGCGGAAGCTTTCTTT.

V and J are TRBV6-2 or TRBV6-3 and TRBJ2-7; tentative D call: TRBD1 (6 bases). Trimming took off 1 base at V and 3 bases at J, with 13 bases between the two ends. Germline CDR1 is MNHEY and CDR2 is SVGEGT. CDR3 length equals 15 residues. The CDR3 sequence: CASSYLVRGYYEQYF. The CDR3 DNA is TGTGCCAGCAGTTACTTGGTCAGGGGCTACTACGAGCAGTACTTC.

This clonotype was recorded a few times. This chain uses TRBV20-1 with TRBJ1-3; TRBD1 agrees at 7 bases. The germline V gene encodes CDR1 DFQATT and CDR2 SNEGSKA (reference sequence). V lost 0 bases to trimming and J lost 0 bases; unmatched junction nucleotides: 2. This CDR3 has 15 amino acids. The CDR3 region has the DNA TGCAGTGCTAGAGACGGACAGGTCTCTGGAAACACCATATATTTT. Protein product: CSARDGQVSGNTIYF.